Presented here are 15 T cell receptor beta chains from one specimen sequenced in a study of blood T cell repertoires in COVID-19. Produced via immunoSEQ multiplex PCR; TCRdb's table is partial and in-frame only. The sample carries over 300,000 clones, about 82% recorded once. Sequenced: peripheral blood. These receptors originate from a woman in her 50s with acute or convalescent COVID-19.

This clone showed up just a few times. This rearrangement joins TRBV5-1 to TRBJ1-4; D call uncertain. V was trimmed by 2 bases and J by 4 bases, leaving 6 bases between them. In germline, CDR1 is SGHRS, CDR2 YFSETQ. The CDR3 is made up of 13 amino acids. The CDR3, as DNA: TGCGCCAGCAGCTTTGGCCGTAATGAAAAACTGTTTTTT. Amino acids: CASSFGRNEKLFF. The variable domain in full, with the rest retrieved from reference TRBV5-1 and TRBJ1-4, is KAGVTQTPRYLIKTRGQQVTLSCSPISGHRSVSWYQQTPGQGLQFLFEYFSETQRNKGNFPGRFSGRQFSNSRSEMNVSTLELGDSALYLCASSFGRNEKLFFGSGTQLSVL.

The chain employs TRBV19 and TRBJ2-3; no firm D call. The germline V and J ends were trimmed by 4 bases and 4 bases, with 18 bases remaining between them. Germline CDR1 and CDR2: LNHDA and SQIVND (reference sequence). The length of the CDR3 is 16 residues. The chain's CDR3 is CASSTPYPFFADTQYF. DNA for the CDR3: TGTGCCAGTAGTACCCCCTATCCCTTTTTTGCAGATACGCAGTATTTT.

The rearrangement links TRBV5-6 to TRBJ2-3; the D is unclear. Germline values: CDR1 SGHDT, CDR2 YYEEEE. V shed 6 bases and J shed 2 bases, with 19 bases lying between them. This CDR3 is 16 amino acids long. The DNA of the CDR3 is TGTGCCAGCATTATAGATCAATCACCGTCCACAGATACGCAGTATTTT. Encoded protein: CASIIDQSPSTDTQYF. Based on the CDR3 plus reference TRBV5-6 and TRBJ2-3, the full variable domain is DAGVTQSPTHLIKTRGQQVTLRCSPKSGHDTVSWYQQALGQGPQFIFQYYEEEERQRGNFPDRFSGHQFPNYSSELNVNALLLGDSALYLCASIIDQSPSTDTQYFGPGTRLTVL.

J is TRBJ2-7 and V is TRBV5-5, with a possible D match to TRBD2 (6 bases). This CDR3 contains 14 residues. Germline lookup yields CDR1 SGHKS and CDR2 YYEKEE (reference sequence). With 0 bases removed from V and 5 bases from J, the gap between germline ends came to 12 bases. The CDR3 DNA is TGTGCCAGCAGCTTGGTACCGGGGGTAGACGAGCAGTACTTC. Translation: CASSLVPGVDEQYF.

The chain joins TRBV4-3 to TRBJ2-3, with 13 bases identical to TRBD2. The CDR3 has 18 residues. Germline V gene sequence: CDR1 LGHNA, CDR2 YSLEER. J was trimmed by 3 bases and V by 4 bases; bases with no gene match: 10. CDR3 residues: CASSPTSGRSVGTDTQYF. The CDR3 DNA sequence: TGCGCCAGCAGCCCGACTAGCGGGAGGTCAGTGGGTACAGATACGCAGTATTTT.

The rearrangement uses TRBV10-3 and TRBJ2-2; the match to TRBD2 covers 11 bases. From germline, CDR1 is ENHRY and CDR2 SYGVKD. V lost 3 bases, J lost 2 bases, and 5 bases stayed unmatched. This CDR3 contains 17 residues. CDR3 bases: TGTGCCATCAGTGACCCTAGCGGGAGGACCAACACCGGGGAGCTGTTTTTT. Translated: CAISDPSGRTNTGELFF.

The chain carries TRBV5-4 and TRBJ2-5, with a weak D call TRBD1 (5 bases). The CDR3 is 13 amino acids. Germline lookup yields CDR1 SGHNT and CDR2 YYREEE (reference sequence). V was clipped by 4 bases and J by 2 bases, with 9 bases between them. The CDR3 coding sequence is TGTGCCAGCAGCCCGGACACGCAAGAGACCCAGTACTTC. Translating gives CASSPDTQETQYF.

This clone was picked up a small number of times. J is TRBJ2-7 and V is TRBV7-8; 10 bases match TRBD2. Germline-derived CDR1 and CDR2 are SGHVS and FQNEAQ. V trimming: 1 base; J trimming: 0 bases; junction bases outside the gene matches: 12. The CDR3 is 19 residues long. CDR3 amino acids: CASSLVPSGSSLVSYEQYF. The CDR3 nucleotides are TGTGCCAGCAGCTTAGTTCCTAGCGGGAGCTCATTAGTCTCCTACGAGCAGTACTTC.

The rearrangement joins TRBV1 to TRBJ1-2; the table's TRBD1 call for D was not verified on the DNA. TRBV1 is a pseudogene locus. The CDR3 sequence is 17 residues long. The CDR3 protein is CTSSPGSRTGDSYGYTF. The CDR3, as DNA: TGCACCAGCAGCCCAGGTTCGCGGACAGGGGATAGTTATGGCTACACCTTC.

The chain has TRBV7-3 and TRBJ1-1; D is ambiguous. Trimming left V 5 bases short and J 4 bases short, with 8 bases between. Germline CDR1 and CDR2: SGHTA and FQGTGA. This CDR3 has 12 amino acids. The CDR3 DNA reads as TGTGCCAGCAGCACACCGGGCACTGAAGCTTTCTTT. Translating it yields CASSTPGTEAFF.

The J gene is TRBJ2-7, the V gene TRBV6-5, with D tentatively TRBD2 (6 bases). The ends were cut back, 6 bases at V and 4 bases at J, with 16 bases in the middle. Per germline, CDR1 MNHEY and CDR2 SVGAGI. The CDR3 runs to 14 residues. CDR3 loop: CASSGGGLSYEQYF. CDR3 nucleotide sequence: TGTGCCAGCAGCGGAGGAGGGTTGTCTTACGAGCAGTACTTC.

This chain uses TRBV27 with TRBJ1-2; the D gene is possibly TRBD1 (5 bases). The ends were cut back, 3 bases at V and 0 bases at J, with 8 bases in the middle. This CDR3 contains 14 residues. In germline, CDR1 is MNHEY, CDR2 SMNVEV (reference sequence). The CDR3 reads CASSFREANYGYTF. For the CDR3, the DNA is TGTGCCAGCAGTTTCAGGGAAGCTAACTATGGCTACACCTTC.

This chain connects TRBV21-1 to TRBJ1-5; the DNA was not used to check the table's D call, TRBD1. TRBV21-1 is a known pseudogene. CDR3 length: 19 residues. The CDR3 DNA is TGTGCCAGCAGCTCAAGAAAGCGGGACAGGGCAATTCGCAATCAGCCCCAGCATTTT. Its translation is CASSSRKRDRAIRNQPQHF.

The CDR3 DNA reads as TGTGCCAGCAGTGTAAACTTAGCGGGAGGGCCCGGCGAGCAGTACTTC. Amino acid sequence: CASSVNLAGGPGEQYF. The rearrangement joins TRBV27 to TRBJ2-7; 11 bases are a match to TRBD2. The CDR3 totals 16 residues. After removal of 5 bases from V and 6 bases from J, the junction contained 12 bases not matched to a gene. Germline V gene data show CDR1 as MNHEY and CDR2 as SMNVEV (reference sequence).

The chain couples TRBV5-6 to TRBJ2-6, with 12 bases lining up with TRBD1. This CDR3 region has 19 residues. Germline V CDR1 and CDR2: SGHDT, YYEEEE. Germline trimming cut 0 bases from V and 2 bases from J; bases unmatched to any gene: 6. The CDR3, as DNA: TGTGCCAGCAGCTTGGTAGTCGGGACAGGGGGCGCTGGGGCCAACGTCCTGACTTTC. Translating it yields CASSLVVGTGGAGANVLTF.